The 25 T cell receptor beta chains below come from one sample, sequenced in a study of blood T cell repertoires in COVID-19. Profiled with immunoSEQ multiplex PCR; TCRdb holds only in-frame clones, not every one. Among around 260,000 clones listed, approximately 91% were seen once. The sequencing sample was made of peripheral blood. The receptors originated from a woman aged 25 to 39 with COVID-19, enrolled during active disease.

The chain recombines TRBV15 with TRBJ1-6, with D unresolved. The CDR3 has 14 residues. The germline V gene has CDR1 LNHNV and CDR2 YYDKDF (reference sequence). V was clipped by 0 bases and J by 8 bases, with 8 bases between them. The CDR3 nucleotides read TGTGCCACCAGCAGAGATCGAACGGATTCACCCCTCCACTTT. The encoded protein is CATSRDRTDSPLHF.

This chain links TRBV24-1 with TRBJ2-2; 9 bases fit TRBD1. The CDR3 has 17 residues. The ends lost 3 bases at V and 5 bases at J; junction bases unmatched: 9. Germline V gene sequence: CDR1 KGHDR, CDR2 SFDVKD. CDR3 DNA sequence: TGTGCCACCAGTGATGGACTCCGGGACAGGGAAACCGGGGAGCTGTTTTTT. This codes for CATSDGLRDRETGELFF.

V gene TRBV19 combines with J gene TRBJ1-4, with D possibly being TRBD1 (5 bases). V was trimmed by 0 bases and J by 5 bases, leaving 10 bases between them. Germline V gives CDR1 LNHDA, CDR2 SQIVND (reference sequence). The CDR3 is made up of 15 amino acids. The CDR3 region has the DNA TGTGCCAGTAGTATAGATCGACAGCTAAATGAAAAACTGTTTTTT. Translation gives CASSIDRQLNEKLFF.

The chain uses TRBV5-1 and TRBJ1-4; D uncertain. This CDR3 is built from 14 residues. V dropped 1 base and J dropped 3 bases, with 7 bases sitting between them. Germline V CDR1 and CDR2: SGHRS, YFSETQ. The CDR3 loop is CASSLTDPNEKLFF. As DNA, the CDR3 is TGCGCCAGCAGCTTGACAGACCCTAATGAAAAACTGTTTTTT. The variable domain in full, with the rest retrieved from reference TRBV5-1 and TRBJ1-4, is KAGVTQTPRYLIKTRGQQVTLSCSPISGHRSVSWYQQTPGQGLQFLFEYFSETQRNKGNFPGRFSGRQFSNSRSEMNVSTLELGDSALYLCASSLTDPNEKLFFGSGTQLSVL.

This clone was observed a single time. The chain combines TRBV6-2 or TRBV6-3 with TRBJ2-7; D gene uncertain. In germline, CDR1 is MNHEY, CDR2 SVGEGT. The CDR3 runs to 13 residues. Trimming removed 5 bases at V and 2 bases at J, with 10 bases between. CDR3 sequence (DNA): TGTGCCAGCAGTATACAGCAAACCTACGAGCAGTACTTC. Translating gives CASSIQQTYEQYF.

This chain joins TRBV5-5 and TRBJ2-7; TRBD2 matches at 11 bases. The CDR3 runs to 15 residues. Trimming took 4 bases from V and 3 from J; bases not matched to a gene: 6. Germline V lookup: CDR1 SGHKS, CDR2 YYEKEE (reference sequence). CDR3 DNA sequence: TGTGCCAGCAGCCTGACTAGCGGGAACCTCTACGAGCAGTACTTC. It translates to CASSLTSGNLYEQYF.

The V gene is TRBV6-6, the J gene TRBJ2-2, with a tentative D call TRBD1 (5 bases). V was clipped by 4 bases and J by 1 base, with 10 bases between them. The CDR3 extends over 15 amino acids. CDR1 and CDR2 (germline): MNHNY, SVGAGI (reference sequence). CDR3 sequence (DNA): TGTGCCAGCAGTTTAGAAGGGGAGAACACCGGGGAGCTGTTTTTT. It encodes CASSLEGENTGELFF.

J is TRBJ1-2 and V is TRBV7-9; D unresolved. This CDR3 spans 17 amino acids. The germline gives CDR1 SEHNR, CDR2 FQNEAQ (reference sequence). The V gene lost 8 bases and the J gene lost 7 bases, with 29 bases spanning the gap. The CDR3, as DNA: TGTGCCAGCTGGGTTCAGGCAGGATCCGCTTTGGGTGGTGGCTACACCTTC. Translated, it gives CASWVQAGSALGGGYTF.

The rearrangement joins TRBV28 to TRBJ2-5; TRBD2 is a possible D gene (6 bases). Germline lookup yields CDR1 MDHEN and CDR2 SYDVKM. This CDR3 spans 12 amino acids. Trimming took off 8 bases at V and 2 bases at J, with 9 bases between the two ends. CDR3 sequence: CASEEGQETQYF. CDR3 DNA: TGTGCCAGCGAGGAGGGACAAGAGACCCAGTACTTC.

V usage is TRBV6-6 and J usage is TRBJ2-7; D call uncertain. The CDR3 totals 12 residues. Germline-derived CDR1 and CDR2 are MNHNY and SVGAGI (reference sequence). The V and J ends lost 2 bases and 7 bases respectively, with 9 bases between them. CDR3 sequence: CASSYVNEEQYF. CDR3 in DNA: TGTGCCAGCAGTTACGTTAACGAGGAGCAGTACTTC.

The chain carries TRBV2 and TRBJ1-4; tentative D call: TRBD1 (6 bases). In germline, CDR1 is SNHLY, CDR2 FYNNEI. Trimming cost V 10 bases and J 4 bases, with 16 bases left between them. This CDR3 is 14 amino acids long. In DNA form, the CDR3 reads TGTGCCAAAGGGGGTCCACAGGATAATGAAAAACTGTTTTTT. Its translation is CAKGGPQDNEKLFF.

The table lists this clone with a few counts. This rearrangement joins TRBV5-1 to TRBJ1-4; 8 bases fit TRBD1. CDR3 size: 15 residues. CDR1 and CDR2 (germline): SGHRS, YFSETQ. J was trimmed by 5 bases and V by 4 bases; bases with no gene match: 7. CDR3 protein: CASSPRTGQNEKLFF. The CDR3 nucleotides are TGCGCCAGCAGCCCCCGGACAGGGCAGAATGAAAAACTGTTTTTT.

In this sample, this clone turned up a few times. This rearrangement joins TRBV28 to TRBJ1-1; no reliable D call. This CDR3 has 13 residues. Per germline, CDR1 MDHEN and CDR2 SYDVKM. V lost 2 bases to trimming and J lost 8 bases, with 12 bases between them. CDR3 DNA: TGTGCCAGCAGTTTAAATAGGAGAGGGGAAGCTTTCTTT. This gives the protein CASSLNRRGEAFF. The full variable domain, rest sourced from reference TRBV28 and TRBJ1-1, is DVKVTQSSRYLVKRTGEKVFLECVQDMDHENMFWYRQDPGLGLRLIYFSYDVKMKEKGDIPEGYSVSREKKERFSLILESASTNQTSMYLCASSLNRRGEAFFGQGTRLTVV.

This chain links TRBV27 with TRBJ2-7; D is possibly TRBD2 (6 bases). The V gene lost 4 bases and the J gene lost 5 bases, with 15 bases spanning the gap. In germline, CDR1 is MNHEY, CDR2 SMNVEV (reference sequence). CDR3 length equals 14 residues. CDR3 residues: CASSSKAGPNEQYF. CDR3 coding DNA: TGTGCCAGCAGTTCCAAAGCGGGTCCAAACGAGCAGTACTTC.

The J gene is TRBJ2-7, the V gene TRBV13; D perhaps matches TRBD2 (6 bases). Germline V gene data show CDR1 as PRHDT and CDR2 as FYEKMQ (reference sequence). Trimming pared 4 bases from V and 4 bases from J, leaving 14 bases between. This CDR3 has 14 residues. The CDR3 DNA sequence: TGTGCCAGCAGCTCTCCAAATGGGACTTACGAGCAGTACTTC. As protein: CASSSPNGTYEQYF. The variable domain in full, completed from reference TRBV13 and TRBJ2-7, reads AAGVIQSPRHLIKEKRETATLKCYPIPRHDTVYWYQQGPGQDPQFLISFYEKMQSDKGSIPDRFSAQQFSDYHSELNMSSLELGDSALYFCASSSPNGTYEQYFGPGTRLTVT.

Here the CDR3 DNA reads TGTGCCATCAGTGGACAGGGGGTAGGGAACACTGAAGCTTTCTTT. This encodes CAISGQGVGNTEAFF. V usage is TRBV10-3 and J usage is TRBJ1-1; TRBD1 aligns across 9 bases. After removal of 4 bases from V and 1 base from J, the junction contained 4 bases not matched to a gene. Germline-derived CDR1 and CDR2 are ENHRY and SYGVKD. CDR3 length: 15 residues.

J is TRBJ1-2 and V is TRBV27; a possible D gene is TRBD1 (6 bases). CDR1 and CDR2 from the germline V gene are MNHEY and SMNVEV (reference sequence). This CDR3 contains 15 residues. V lost 0 bases to trimming and J lost 4 bases, with 12 bases between them. The CDR3: CASSLSQTGFYGYTF. In nucleotides, the CDR3 is TGTGCCAGCAGTTTATCCCAAACAGGGTTCTATGGCTACACCTTC.

The chain recombines TRBV19 with TRBJ1-4; D uncertain. V was shortened by 4 bases and J by 6 bases, with 15 bases between the two germline ends. Germline V CDR1 and CDR2: LNHDA, SQIVND (reference sequence). The CDR3 length is 15 residues. CDR3 nucleotide sequence: TGTGCCAGTAGTAACCAACAGCTGACATATGAAAAACTGTTTTTT. The encoded protein is CASSNQQLTYEKLFF.

The V call is TRBV13, the J call TRBJ1-1; 10 bases line up with TRBD1. With V trimmed by 8 bases and J by 7 bases, 10 bases remained unmatched. Germline V gives CDR1 PRHDT, CDR2 FYEKMQ (reference sequence). The CDR3 is 14 amino acids. In DNA, the CDR3 is TGTGCCAGCGGGGCCCGGGACAGGGGTTTTGAAGCTTTCTTT. Protein product: CASGARDRGFEAFF.

The chain carries TRBV5-1 and TRBJ1-4; D remains unclear. CDR3 length equals 14 residues. Germline CDR1 is SGHRS and CDR2 is YFSETQ. V was cut by 2 bases and J by 8 bases, with 13 bases left in between. CDR3 DNA sequence: TGCGCCAGCAGCTTAGACAAGGCCGGAGAAAAACTGTTTTTT. Encoded protein: CASSLDKAGEKLFF. Based on the CDR3 plus reference TRBV5-1 and TRBJ1-4, the full variable domain is KAGVTQTPRYLIKTRGQQVTLSCSPISGHRSVSWYQQTPGQGLQFLFEYFSETQRNKGNFPGRFSGRQFSNSRSEMNVSTLELGDSALYLCASSLDKAGEKLFFGSGTQLSVL.

The CDR3 spells CASSTQGRPNTEAFF. The CDR3 bases are TGTGCCAGCAGTACACAGGGGAGACCGAACACTGAAGCTTTCTTT. The chain joins TRBV28 to TRBJ1-1; 7 bases are a match to TRBD1. The germline V gene has CDR1 MDHEN and CDR2 SYDVKM. The CDR3 loop spans 15 amino acids. V lost 5 bases, J lost 1 base, and 7 bases stayed unmatched.

This clone was detected ten times or more. The J gene is TRBJ2-7, the V gene TRBV3-1 (or the pseudogene TRBV3-2), with D unclear. The CDR3 is 14 amino acids. Germline CDR1 LGHDT, CDR2 YNNKEL (reference sequence). V was pared by 0 bases and J by 1 base, with 7 bases between. Here the CDR3 DNA reads TGTGCCAGCAGCCAAGATGCCAGATCCTACGAGCAGTACTTC. Residues: CASSQDARSYEQYF.

The rearrangement links TRBV5-6 to TRBJ2-3; TRBD2 agrees at 8 bases. Per germline, CDR1 SGHDT and CDR2 YYEEEE. J was trimmed by 0 bases and V by 0 bases; bases with no gene match: 6. CDR3 length: 17 residues. This CDR3 is CASSLVSAGDSTDTQYF. In DNA form, the CDR3 reads TGTGCCAGCAGCTTGGTCTCAGCGGGAGATAGCACAGATACGCAGTATTTT.

This chain joins TRBV24-1 and TRBJ2-7; TRBD1 matches at 11 bases. V shed 4 bases and J 10 bases; nucleotides not matched to a gene: 11. Germline loops: CDR1 KGHDR, CDR2 SFDVKD. This CDR3 contains 15 residues. Written as DNA, the CDR3 is TGTGCCACCAGTGACCCCGGGACAGGGGGTCTCGAACAGTACTTC. As protein: CATSDPGTGGLEQYF.

V is TRBV27 and J is TRBJ2-7; TRBD1 matches at 8 bases. The V and J ends lost 6 bases and 2 bases, in that order; junction bases with no gene match: 9. CDR3 length: 15 amino acids. Germline V CDR1 and CDR2: MNHEY, SMNVEV (reference sequence). This chain's CDR3 is CASSEFGQGTYEQYF. In DNA form, the CDR3 reads TGTGCCAGCAGCGAGTTCGGACAGGGCACCTACGAGCAGTACTTC.